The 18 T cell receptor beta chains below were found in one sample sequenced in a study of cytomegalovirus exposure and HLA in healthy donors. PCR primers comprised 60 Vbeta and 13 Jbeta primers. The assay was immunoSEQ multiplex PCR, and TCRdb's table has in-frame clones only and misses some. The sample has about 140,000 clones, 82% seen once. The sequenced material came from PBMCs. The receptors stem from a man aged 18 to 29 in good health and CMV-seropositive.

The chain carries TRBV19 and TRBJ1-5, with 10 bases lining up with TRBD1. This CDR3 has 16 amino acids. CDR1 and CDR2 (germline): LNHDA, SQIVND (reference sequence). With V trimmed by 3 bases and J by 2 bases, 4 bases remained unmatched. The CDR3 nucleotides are TGTGCCAGTAGTATCCTGACAGGGGGCCGCAATCAGCCCCAGCATTTT. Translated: CASSILTGGRNQPQHF.

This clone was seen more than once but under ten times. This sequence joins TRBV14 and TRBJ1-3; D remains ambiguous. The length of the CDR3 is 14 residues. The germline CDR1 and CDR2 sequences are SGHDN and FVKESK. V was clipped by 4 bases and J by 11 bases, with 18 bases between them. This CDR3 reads CASSPTSRVTSIYF. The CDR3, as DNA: TGTGCCAGCAGCCCCACTTCGCGGGTAACGTCCATATATTTT. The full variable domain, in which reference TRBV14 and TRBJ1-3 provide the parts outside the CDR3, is EAGVTQFPSHSVIEKGQTVTLRCDPISGHDNLYWYRRVMGKEIKFLLHFVKESKQDESGMPNNRFLAERTGGTYSTLKVQPAELEDSGVYFCASSPTSRVTSIYFGEGSWLTVV.

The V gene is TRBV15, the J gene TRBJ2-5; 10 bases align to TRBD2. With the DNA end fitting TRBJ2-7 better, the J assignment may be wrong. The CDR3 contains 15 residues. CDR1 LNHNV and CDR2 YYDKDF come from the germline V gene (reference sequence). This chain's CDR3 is CATTLGLALIYEQYF. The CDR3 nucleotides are TGTGCCACCACCCTGGGACTAGCGCTTATCTACGAGCAGTACTTC.

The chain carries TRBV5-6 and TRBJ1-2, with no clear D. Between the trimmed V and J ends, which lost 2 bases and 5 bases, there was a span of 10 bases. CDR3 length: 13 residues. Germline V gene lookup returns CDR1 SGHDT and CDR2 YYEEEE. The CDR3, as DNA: TGTGCCAGCAGCTTAGGAGGAGCATATGGCTACACCTTC. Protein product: CASSLGGAYGYTF. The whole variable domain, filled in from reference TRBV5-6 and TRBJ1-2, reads DAGVTQSPTHLIKTRGQQVTLRCSPKSGHDTVSWYQQALGQGPQFIFQYYEEEERQRGNFPDRFSGHQFPNYSSELNVNALLLGDSALYLCASSLGGAYGYTFGSGTRLTVV.

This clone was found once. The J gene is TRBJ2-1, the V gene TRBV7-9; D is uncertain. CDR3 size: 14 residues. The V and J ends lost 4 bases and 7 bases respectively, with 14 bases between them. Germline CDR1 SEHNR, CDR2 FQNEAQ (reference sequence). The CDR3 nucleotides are TGTGCCAGCAGCTCCTGGAGAGTCCGGAATGAGCAGTTCTTC. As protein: CASSSWRVRNEQFF.

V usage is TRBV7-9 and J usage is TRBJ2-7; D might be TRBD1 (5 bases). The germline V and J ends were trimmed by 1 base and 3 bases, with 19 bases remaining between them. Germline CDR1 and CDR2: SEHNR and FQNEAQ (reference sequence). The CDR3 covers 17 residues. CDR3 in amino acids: CASSLGYRNRSIYEQYF. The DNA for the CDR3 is TGTGCCAGCAGCTTAGGTTACAGGAATCGATCCATCTACGAGCAGTACTTC.

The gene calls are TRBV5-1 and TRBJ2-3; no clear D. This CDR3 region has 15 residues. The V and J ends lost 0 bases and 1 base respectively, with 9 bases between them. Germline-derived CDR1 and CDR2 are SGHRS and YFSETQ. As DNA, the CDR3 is TGCGCCAGCAGCTTGGGTGGGCTGGGCACAGATACGCAGTATTTT. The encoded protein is CASSLGGLGTDTQYF.

CDR3 DNA: TGTGCCAGCAGTTTATCCGGCAATGAGCAGTTCTTC. Translating it yields CASSLSGNEQFF. The chain is built from TRBV28 and TRBJ2-1; D unresolved. Germline V gives CDR1 MDHEN, CDR2 SYDVKM. The CDR3 is made up of 12 amino acids. Between the trimmed V and J ends, which lost 1 base and 6 bases, there was a span of 4 bases.

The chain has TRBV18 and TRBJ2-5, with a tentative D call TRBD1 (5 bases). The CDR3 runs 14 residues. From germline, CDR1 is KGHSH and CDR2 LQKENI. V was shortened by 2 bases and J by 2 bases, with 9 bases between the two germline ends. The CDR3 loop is CASSPWRQQETQYF. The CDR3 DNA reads TGTGCCAGCTCACCATGGAGACAGCAAGAGACCCAGTACTTC.

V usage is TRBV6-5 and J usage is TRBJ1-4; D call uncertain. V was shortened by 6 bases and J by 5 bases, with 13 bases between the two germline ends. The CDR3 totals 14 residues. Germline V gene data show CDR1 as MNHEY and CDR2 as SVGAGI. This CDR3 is CASRTPVRNEKLFF. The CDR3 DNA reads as TGTGCCAGCAGAACCCCGGTCAGGAATGAAAAACTGTTTTTT.

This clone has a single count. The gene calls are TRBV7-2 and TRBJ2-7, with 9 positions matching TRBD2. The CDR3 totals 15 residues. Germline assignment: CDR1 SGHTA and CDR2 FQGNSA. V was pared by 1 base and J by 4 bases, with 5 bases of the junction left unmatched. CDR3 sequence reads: CASSLGLAGLYEQYF. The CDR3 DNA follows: TGTGCCAGCAGCTTAGGGCTAGCGGGGTTATACGAGCAGTACTTC. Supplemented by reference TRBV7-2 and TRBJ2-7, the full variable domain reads GAGVSQSPSNKVTEKGKDVELRCDPISGHTALYWYRQSLGQGLEFLIYFQGNSAPDKSGLPSDRFSAERTGGSVSTLTIQRTQQEDSAVYLCASSLGLAGLYEQYFGPGTRLTVT.

The CDR3 nucleotides read TGCAGCGTCCTAACAGGGAATGAGCAGTTCTTC. It yields the protein CSVLTGNEQFF. The genes are TRBV29-1 and TRBJ2-1; D may be TRBD1 (6 bases). The CDR3 loop spans 11 amino acids. Germline V CDR1 and CDR2: SQVTM, ANQGSEA. V was shortened by 6 bases and J by 7 bases, with 10 bases between the two germline ends.

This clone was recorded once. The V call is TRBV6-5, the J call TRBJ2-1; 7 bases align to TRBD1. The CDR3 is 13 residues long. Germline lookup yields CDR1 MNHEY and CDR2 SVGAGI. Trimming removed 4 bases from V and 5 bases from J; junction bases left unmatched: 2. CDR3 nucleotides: TGTGCCAGCAGTTCCGGACAGGACAATGAGCAGTTCTTC. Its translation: CASSSGQDNEQFF.

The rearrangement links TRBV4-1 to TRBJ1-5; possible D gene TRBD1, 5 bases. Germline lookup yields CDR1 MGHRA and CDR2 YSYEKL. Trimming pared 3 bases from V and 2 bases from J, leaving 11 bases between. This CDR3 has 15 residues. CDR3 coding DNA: TGCGCCAGCAGCCATCAAAAACAGGGCAATCAGCCCCAGCATTTT. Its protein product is CASSHQKQGNQPQHF.

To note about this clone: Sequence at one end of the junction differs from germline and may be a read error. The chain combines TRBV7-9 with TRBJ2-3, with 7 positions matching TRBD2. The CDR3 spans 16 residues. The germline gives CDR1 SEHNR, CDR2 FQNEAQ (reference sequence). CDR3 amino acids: CSSSLVGRKSTDTQYF. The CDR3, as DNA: TGTTCCAGCAGCTTAGTCGGGAGGAAAAGCACAGATACGCAGTATTTT.

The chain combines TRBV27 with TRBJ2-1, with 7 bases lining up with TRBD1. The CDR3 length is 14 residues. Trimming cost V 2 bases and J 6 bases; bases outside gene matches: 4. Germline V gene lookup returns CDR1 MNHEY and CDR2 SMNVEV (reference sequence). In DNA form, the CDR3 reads TGTGCCAGCAGTTTACTGGGACAGTTCAATGAGCAGTTCTTC. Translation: CASSLLGQFNEQFF.

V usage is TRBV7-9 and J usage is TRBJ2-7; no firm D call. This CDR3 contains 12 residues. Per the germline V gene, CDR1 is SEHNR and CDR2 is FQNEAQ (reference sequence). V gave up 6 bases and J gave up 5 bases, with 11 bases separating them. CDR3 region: CASSPSSHEQYF. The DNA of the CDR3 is TGTGCCAGCAGTCCAAGCTCTCACGAGCAGTACTTC.

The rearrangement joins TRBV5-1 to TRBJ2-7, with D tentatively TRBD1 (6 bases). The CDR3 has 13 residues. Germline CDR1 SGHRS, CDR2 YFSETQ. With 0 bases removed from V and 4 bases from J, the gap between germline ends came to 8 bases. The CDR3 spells CASSLAQGYEQYF. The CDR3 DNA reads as TGCGCCAGCAGCTTGGCACAGGGTTACGAGCAGTACTTC.